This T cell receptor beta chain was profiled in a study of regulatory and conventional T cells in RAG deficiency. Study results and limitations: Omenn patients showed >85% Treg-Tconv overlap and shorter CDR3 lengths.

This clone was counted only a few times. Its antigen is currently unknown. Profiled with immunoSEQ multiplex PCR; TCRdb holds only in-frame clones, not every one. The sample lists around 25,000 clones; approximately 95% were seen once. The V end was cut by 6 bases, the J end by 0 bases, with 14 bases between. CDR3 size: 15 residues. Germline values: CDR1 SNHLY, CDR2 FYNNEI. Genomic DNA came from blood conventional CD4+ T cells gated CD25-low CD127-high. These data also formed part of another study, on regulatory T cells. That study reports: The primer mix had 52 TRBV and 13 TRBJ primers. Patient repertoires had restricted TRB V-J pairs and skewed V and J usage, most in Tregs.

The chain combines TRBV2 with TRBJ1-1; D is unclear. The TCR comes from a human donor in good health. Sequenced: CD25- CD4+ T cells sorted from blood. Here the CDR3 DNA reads TGTGCCAGCAGCCTCCCCGGGATAATGAACACTGAAGCTTTCTTT. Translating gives CASSLPGIMNTEAFF.